What follows are 12 T cell receptor beta chains derived from one specimen sequenced in a study of Ad26.COV2.S vaccination and SARS-CoV-2 variants (dated by TCRdb to the early 2020s). Library generation was performed with the immunoSEQ multiplex PCR assay. TCRdb limited this immuneACCESS table to in-frame rearrangements with V and J called. A share of clones is missing; checked studies link under half to unresolved V genes, and the rest is unexplained. Present in this sample are about 680,000 clones, roughly 90% of which were seen just once. Clones ranked in the top ten supply nearly 1.5% of the sample. The treatment or condition tag for this specimen amounts to: about 20 received Ad26.COV2.S at low or high dose, single or two shots; roughly five received placebo; per-sample allocation not given. For vaccine and placebo recipients, repertoires were sequenced using samples collected on day 63 after the first injection.

The sample was peripheral blood, taken in a trial of Ad26.COV2.S vaccine versus placebo. All receptors derive from a person between 18 and 59 years old who received the Ad26.COV2.S COVID-19 vaccine or a placebo.

This chain connects TRBV9 to TRBJ1-4; 10 bases are a match to TRBD1. The germline V gene encodes CDR1 SGDLS and CDR2 YYNGEE. The CDR3 runs to 16 residues. V lost 1 base to trimming and J lost 6 bases; unmatched junction nucleotides: 6. CDR3 coding DNA: TGTGCCAGCAGCGTAAAACCCGGGACAGGGGATGAAAAACTGTTTTTT. Its protein is CASSVKPGTGDEKLFF. The full variable domain, in which reference TRBV9 and TRBJ1-4 provide the parts outside the CDR3, is DSGVTQTPKHLITATGQRVTLRCSPRSGDLSVYWYQQSLDQGLQFLIQYYNGEERAKGNILERFSAQQFPDLHSELNLSSLELGDSALYFCASSVKPGTGDEKLFFGSGTQLSVL.

The chain has TRBV11-2 and TRBJ2-7; 12 positions agree with TRBD2. The CDR3 sequence is 18 residues long. The V and J ends lost 0 bases and 2 bases, in that order; junction bases with no gene match: 8. Germline V gene data show CDR1 as SGHAT and CDR2 as FQNNGV. The DNA of the CDR3 is TGTGCCAGCAGCTTAGAACTAGCGGGGGGCCGTGGGACCTACGAGCAGTACTTC. This translates into CASSLELAGGRGTYEQYF.

This chain uses TRBV6-5 with TRBJ2-3; perhaps TRBD2 as D (6 bases). The ends were cut back, 8 bases at V and 3 bases at J, with 15 bases in the middle. Per germline, CDR1 MNHEY and CDR2 SVGAGI. The CDR3 covers 14 residues. For the CDR3, the DNA is TGTGCCAGCGGCGGGACGGCCGCAACAGATACGCAGTATTTT. Translated: CASGGTAATDTQYF.

This chain joins TRBV7-9 and TRBJ1-1; tentative D call: TRBD1 (5 bases). This CDR3 has 14 amino acids. Trimming cost V 4 bases and J 4 bases, with 13 bases left between them. The germline V gene has CDR1 SEHNR and CDR2 FQNEAQ (reference sequence). Written as DNA, the CDR3 is TGTGCCAGCAGCTGGGGTTCCAGGGCCACTGAAGCTTTCTTT. This gives the protein CASSWGSRATEAFF.

The J gene is TRBJ2-3, the V gene TRBV29-1; D gene unclear. The CDR3 has 10 residues. V was shortened by 4 bases and J by 8 bases, with 7 bases between the two germline ends. Germline CDR1 reads SQVTM; CDR2 reads ANQGSEA. The CDR3 reads CSVVWGTQYF. Here the CDR3 DNA reads TGCAGCGTTGTCTGGGGTACGCAGTATTTT.

This sequence joins TRBV20-1 and TRBJ1-2; D call uncertain. From germline, CDR1 is DFQATT and CDR2 SNEGSKA (reference sequence). This CDR3 region has 13 residues. V was clipped by 3 bases and J by 5 bases, with 13 bases between them. CDR3 sequence: CSASWQREYGYTF. DNA of the CDR3: TGCAGTGCTAGTTGGCAGAGGGAGTATGGCTACACCTTC.

This chain joins TRBV11-3 and TRBJ2-5; 9 nucleotides agree with TRBD2. This CDR3 comprises 18 residues. Per germline, CDR1 SGHNT and CDR2 YENEEA. V gave up 1 base and J gave up 5 bases; unmatched junction bases: 14. The CDR3 loop is CASSLGPNVAGGRETQYF. The DNA for the CDR3 is TGTGCCAGCAGCTTAGGTCCCAATGTTGCGGGGGGGAGGGAGACCCAGTACTTC.

The chain recombines TRBV5-1 with TRBJ1-3; no clear D. V lost 4 bases, J lost 0 bases, and 8 bases lay in between. This CDR3 spans 14 amino acids. CDR1 is SGHRS and CDR2 is YFSETQ in the germline V gene. This CDR3 is CASSQEGSGNTIYF. The CDR3 DNA sequence: TGCGCCAGCAGCCAGGAGGGCTCTGGAAACACCATATATTTT.

The chain links TRBV27 to TRBJ2-1, with D possibly TRBD2 on 6 matching bases. The germline V gene encodes CDR1 MNHEY and CDR2 SMNVEV (reference sequence). The length of the CDR3 is 11 residues. V dropped 3 bases and J dropped 14 bases, with 11 bases sitting between them. The CDR3 protein is CASSFAGREFF. CDR3 coding DNA: TGTGCCAGCAGTTTCGCGGGAAGAGAGTTCTTC.

As DNA, the CDR3 is TGTGCCAGCAGTTTTAGGCTAACCCCCTACAATGAGCAGTTCTTC. Translating it yields CASSFRLTPYNEQFF. The rearrangement uses TRBV27 and TRBJ2-1; D is unclear. This CDR3 contains 15 residues. CDR1 and CDR2 from the germline V gene are MNHEY and SMNVEV (reference sequence). Trimming took 3 bases from V and 2 from J, leaving 11 bases between them.

The chain employs TRBV5-1 and TRBJ2-7, with TRBD2 matching 14 bases. CDR3 length: 17 residues. J lost 7 bases, V lost 3 bases, and 12 bases had no gene match. Germline loops: CDR1 SGHRS, CDR2 YFSETQ. CDR3 nucleotides: TGCGCCAGCAGCTCTCATCGGGGACTAGCGGGAGATGATGAGCAGTACTTC. Amino acids: CASSSHRGLAGDDEQYF.

The rearrangement joins TRBV9 to TRBJ2-7; the match to TRBD2 covers 12 bases. In germline, CDR1 is SGDLS, CDR2 YYNGEE. The ends lost 0 bases at V and 6 bases at J; junction bases unmatched: 7. This CDR3 contains 16 residues. The CDR3 coding sequence is TGTGCCAGCAGCGTAGGGCTAGCGGGAGGGCAGACCGAGCAGTACTTC. The encoded protein is CASSVGLAGGQTEQYF.